This T cell receptor (beta chain) was recovered during a study of identical twins. Study-wide results and limits: The study found weaker excess twin sharing in beta out-of-frame sequences.

TCRdb itself ran the 5' RACE reads through MiXCR, one entry per CDR3 protein. The top ten hold 5.1% of the sample, which has around 230,000 distinct CDR3 sequences, roughly a tenth seen once. Trimming stripped 3 bases from V and 8 bases from J, with 15 bases between. The length of the CDR3 is 14 residues. This clonotype was counted a few times. The antigen is not known. Sequenced sample: memory (CD45RO+) T cells sorted from blood. The receptor was isolated from a woman between 18 and 29 years old in good health. The rearrangement links TRBV12-3 or TRBV12-4 to TRBJ2-3; a weak D match, TRBD2 (6 bases). CDR3 amino acids: CASSLGTYGSTQYF. For the CDR3, the DNA is TGTGCCAGCAGTTTGGGGACTTACGGAAGTACGCAGTATTTT.